This TCR beta chain is from a study of CD8 T cells in ankylosing spondylitis. Study findings and constraints: Clones linked to disease, bearing a CD8+ phenotype, were relatively rare in peripheral blood. Disease-associated clones were reportedly significantly overrepresented in matched ankylosing spondylitis synovial fluid. Reactive arthritis synovial fluid and blood previously showed some of these motif variants.

TCR beta libraries were made by quantitative 5'-RACE with molecular barcodes. TCRdb re-called the 5' RACE reads through MiXCR, storing one row per CDR3 protein. The sample has fewer than 250,000 distinct CDR3 sequences; roughly 32% are singletons. On this clonotype: Its antigen is unidentified.

V shed 3 bases and J shed 0 bases, with 15 bases lying between them. This CDR3 has 16 amino acids. Germline-derived CDR1 and CDR2 are GTSNPN and SVGIG (reference sequence). This receptor was obtained from a male donor with ankylosing spondylitis or in good health (not recorded which). Source material: blood, either unsorted or a sorted T cell fraction (not recorded which). This chain connects TRBV30 to TRBJ1-3, with D maybe TRBD1 (5 bases). CDR3 residues: CAWRRGHLSSGNTIYF. CDR3 sequence (DNA): TGTGCCTGGAGGAGGGGTCACCTTAGCTCTGGAAACACCATATATTTT.